One sample yielded the 24 T cell receptor beta chains listed below, sequenced in a study of blood T cell repertoires in COVID-19. Repertoires were generated with immunoSEQ multiplex PCR, while TCRdb's copy carries only in-frame clones and drops some. The table lists 200,000 to 250,000 clones, about 88% of them singletons. Sequenced: PBMCs or T cells enriched from blood (not recorded which). The receptors originated from a woman under 40 who had recovered from COVID-19.

The genes are TRBV6-5 and TRBJ1-3, with 7 bases matching TRBD1. CDR3 length equals 16 residues. Per the germline V gene, CDR1 is MNHEY and CDR2 is SVGAGI. After removal of 4 bases from V and 0 bases from J, the junction contained 6 bases not matched to a gene. CDR3 sequence reads: CASSSRDSLSGNTIYF. The CDR3 nucleotides read TGTGCCAGCAGTTCCCGGGACAGCCTCTCTGGAAACACCATATATTTT.

The chain joins TRBV5-1 to TRBJ1-5, with D hard to call. Germline values: CDR1 SGHRS, CDR2 YFSETQ. CDR3 length: 17 amino acids. Trimming took 2 bases from V and 0 from J, leaving 15 bases between them. CDR3 region: CASSLSEGYGSNQPQHF. The CDR3 bases are TGCGCCAGCAGCTTAAGCGAAGGTTACGGTAGCAATCAGCCCCAGCATTTT.

This rearrangement joins TRBV4-3 to TRBJ2-4, with TRBD2 as a possible D gene (6 bases). The CDR3 runs 15 residues. The V gene lost 0 bases and the J gene lost 6 bases, with 12 bases spanning the gap. CDR1 and CDR2 from the germline V gene are LGHNA and YSLEER. This CDR3 is CASSQDRGNSNIQYF. The CDR3 DNA sequence: TGCGCCAGCAGCCAAGATCGGGGGAATTCAAACATTCAGTACTTC.

The chain links TRBV6-2 or TRBV6-3 to TRBJ2-7; D not certain. V lost 5 bases and J 0 bases, leaving 11 bases between the germline ends. Per germline, CDR1 MNHEY and CDR2 SVGEGT. This CDR3 spans 14 amino acids. CDR3 protein: CASSPHRTSYEQYF. Here the CDR3 DNA reads TGTGCCAGCAGTCCCCATAGAACCTCCTACGAGCAGTACTTC.

The rearrangement links TRBV6-5 to TRBJ1-2; TRBD1 might be the D (6 bases). V lost 7 bases, J lost 1 base, and 13 bases lay in between. The CDR3 has 14 residues. Germline CDR1 reads MNHEY; CDR2 reads SVGAGI. CDR3 in amino acids: CASIKGRGNYGYTF. The CDR3 region has the DNA TGTGCCAGCATCAAGGGCAGGGGTAACTATGGCTACACCTTC.

The chain is built from TRBV19 and TRBJ1-5; possible D gene TRBD1, 5 bases. Looked up from germline, CDR1 is LNHDA and CDR2 is SQIVND (reference sequence). The CDR3 runs 16 residues. Trimming left V 6 bases short and J 6 bases short, with 21 bases between. This CDR3 is CASSQPRERVIQPQHF. CDR3 coding DNA: TGTGCCAGTAGCCAGCCCAGGGAAAGAGTAATTCAGCCCCAGCATTTT.

The V gene is TRBV15, the J gene TRBJ1-5, with 8 bases matching TRBD1. V was clipped by 6 bases and J by 6 bases; unmatched bases: 13. This CDR3 comprises 16 residues. CDR1 and CDR2 from the germline V gene are LNHNV and YYDKDF (reference sequence). DNA of the CDR3: TGTGCCACCAGTTCCCCTTTCGGCAGGGGGCCTCAGCCCCAGCATTTT. This gives the protein CATSSPFGRGPQPQHF. Looking up the rest from reference TRBV15 and TRBJ1-5 gives the full variable domain: DAMVIQNPRYQVTQFGKPVTLSCSQTLNHNVMYWYQQKSSQAPKLLFHYYDKDFNNEADTPDNFQSRRPNTSFCFLDIRSPGLGDTAMYLCATSSPFGRGPQPQHFGDGTRLSIL.

The chain uses TRBV19 and TRBJ1-1, with D hard to call. Trimming shortened V by 5 bases and J by 10 bases, and 14 bases separated the two germline ends. CDR3 length: 12 amino acids. Germline V lookup: CDR1 LNHDA, CDR2 SQIVND (reference sequence). CDR3 nucleotides: TGTGCCAGTAGTCTCCTGCACAGAGTAGCTTTCTTT. Amino acids: CASSLLHRVAFF. Complete variable domain (other parts from reference TRBV19 and TRBJ1-1): DGGITQSPKYLFRKEGQNVTLSCEQNLNHDAMYWYRQDPGQGLRLIYYSQIVNDFQKGDIAEGYSVSREKKESFPLTVTSAQKNPTAFYLCASSLLHRVAFFGQGTRLTVV.

This rearrangement joins TRBV7-9 to TRBJ2-7, with a weak D call TRBD2 (5 bases). The CDR3 spans 14 residues. The germline V gene encodes CDR1 SEHNR and CDR2 FQNEAQ (reference sequence). Trimming removed 1 base from V and 6 bases from J, with 13 bases in between. The CDR3 DNA reads TGTGCCAGCAGCTTAGGAGGGTTAGAGACCGAGCAGTACTTC. Translation gives CASSLGGLETEQYF.

The CDR3 DNA follows: TGTGCCAGCAGTTACTCGACTAGCGGGGGGGCGAAAGATACGCAGTATTTT. Encoded protein: CASSYSTSGGAKDTQYF. The gene calls are TRBV6-2 or TRBV6-3 and TRBJ2-3; 14 nucleotides line up with TRBD2. After removal of 0 bases from V and 5 bases from J, the junction contained 4 bases not matched to a gene. There are 17 residues in the CDR3. Germline V lookup: CDR1 MNHEY, CDR2 SVGEGT.

This chain joins TRBV4-3 and TRBJ1-5, with D tentatively TRBD1 (6 bases). V gave up 0 bases and J gave up 2 bases, with 17 bases separating them. Looked up from germline, CDR1 is LGHNA and CDR2 is YSLEER. CDR3 size: 18 residues. The DNA for the CDR3 is TGCGCCAGCAGCCAAGATTTAATAAGGCACAGGGGCAATCAGCCCCAGCATTTT. Translating it yields CASSQDLIRHRGNQPQHF.

V usage is TRBV27 and J usage is TRBJ1-4; 7 bases line up with TRBD1. Germline CDR1 MNHEY, CDR2 SMNVEV (reference sequence). Losses at the gene ends were 8 bases for V and 7 bases for J; bases not matched to a gene: 13. The CDR3 runs to 15 residues. The DNA for the CDR3 is TGTGCCAGCGGGGGAAAGACAGGGCAAGGTGAAAAACTGTTTTTT. Amino acid sequence: CASGGKTGQGEKLFF.

The rearrangement links TRBV10-3 to TRBJ1-1, with a weak D call TRBD1 (6 bases). Germline CDR1 ENHRY, CDR2 SYGVKD. Trimming shortened V by 0 bases and J by 0 bases, and 8 bases separated the two germline ends. This CDR3 has 15 residues. This chain's CDR3 is CAISESTGMNTEAFF. CDR3 nucleotides: TGTGCCATCAGTGAGTCCACAGGGATGAACACTGAAGCTTTCTTT.

The chain recombines TRBV5-5 with TRBJ1-1; D perhaps matches TRBD1 (6 bases). V lost 3 bases and J 0 bases, leaving 9 bases between the germline ends. This CDR3 spans 14 amino acids. The germline CDR1 and CDR2 sequences are SGHKS and YYEKEE (reference sequence). CDR3 region: CASSSRGLNTEAFF. In DNA form, the CDR3 reads TGTGCCAGCAGCTCCAGGGGACTGAACACTGAAGCTTTCTTT.

This clone was seen once. The chain has TRBV7-2 and TRBJ2-5; TRBD2 matches at 8 bases. CDR3 length: 16 amino acids. The germline V gene has CDR1 SGHTA and CDR2 FQGNSA. With V trimmed by 1 base and J by 1 base, 5 bases remained unmatched. The CDR3 DNA sequence: TGTGCCAGCAGCTTAGTGTCTAGCGGGCTCCAAGAGACCCAGTACTTC. As protein: CASSLVSSGLQETQYF.

V gene TRBV6-5 combines with J gene TRBJ2-5; D gene ambiguous. V lost 4 bases and J 0 bases, leaving 6 bases between the germline ends. The CDR3 is 13 residues long. Germline V gives CDR1 MNHEY, CDR2 SVGAGI. Here the CDR3 reads CASSSADQETQYF. CDR3 DNA: TGTGCCAGCAGTTCTGCAGACCAAGAGACCCAGTACTTC.

The chain employs TRBV25-1 and TRBJ1-3; 8 bases map to TRBD1. The CDR3 consists of 13 residues. CDR1 is MGHDK, CDR2 SYGVNS, per germline. V dropped 6 bases and J dropped 7; count of bases not matched to a gene: 5. CDR3 in amino acids: CASRQGARNTIYF. The CDR3 DNA reads TGTGCCAGCAGGCAGGGGGCCAGGAACACCATATATTTT.

This chain's CDR3 is CASSQDYRGAYNEQFF. For the CDR3, the DNA is TGTGCCAGCAGCCAAGATTACAGGGGCGCCTACAATGAGCAGTTCTTC. This chain links TRBV14 with TRBJ2-1; 7 nucleotides align to TRBD1. J was trimmed by 2 bases and V by 0 bases; bases with no gene match: 4. Germline CDR1 is SGHDN and CDR2 is FVKESK. CDR3 size: 16 residues.

CDR3 loop: CASSQRQGSYEQYF. The CDR3 DNA reads as TGCGCCAGCAGCCAAAGACAGGGGTCCTACGAGCAGTACTTC. The V gene is TRBV4-1, the J gene TRBJ2-7; TRBD1 matches 8 bases. Germline CDR1 reads MGHRA; CDR2 reads YSYEKL. V lost 2 bases, J lost 1 base, and 1 base stayed unmatched. This CDR3 comprises 14 residues.

This clone was observed a single time. The gene calls are TRBV5-4 and TRBJ1-3, with D perhaps matching TRBD1 (5 bases). From germline, CDR1 is SGHNT and CDR2 YYREEE (reference sequence). This CDR3 region has 16 residues. V lost 4 bases and J lost 4, with 18 bases in between. CDR3 bases: TGTGCCAGCAGCGCCAGGGATCGACCGTCCGGAAACACCATATATTTT. Translated, it gives CASSARDRPSGNTIYF.

V usage is TRBV2 and J usage is TRBJ2-1; a possible D gene is TRBD2 (7 bases). The CDR3 spans 14 residues. Trimming took 7 bases from V and 8 from J, leaving 18 bases between them. Germline-derived CDR1 and CDR2 are SNHLY and FYNNEI. The CDR3 spells CASTGEGLGYEQFF. As DNA, the CDR3 is TGTGCCAGCACAGGGGAGGGGTTAGGGTATGAGCAGTTCTTC.

The V call is TRBV4-1, the J call TRBJ1-4; D may be TRBD1 (5 bases). Trimming took 1 base from V and 1 from J, leaving 13 bases between them. CDR3 length: 17 amino acids. Germline CDR1 and CDR2: MGHRA and YSYEKL. The CDR3 is CASSQGTLGLTNEKLFF. DNA of the CDR3: TGCGCCAGCAGCCAAGGGACCCTGGGACTAACTAATGAAAAACTGTTTTTT.

The V gene is TRBV4-3, the J gene TRBJ1-2; TRBD1 might be the D (5 bases). CDR1 is LGHNA, CDR2 YSLEER, per germline. The germline V and J ends were trimmed by 0 bases and 2 bases, with 13 bases remaining between them. The CDR3 is made up of 16 amino acids. CDR3 loop: CASSQDWTPNNYGYTF. The CDR3 DNA reads TGCGCCAGCAGCCAAGATTGGACACCGAACAACTATGGCTACACCTTC.

V is TRBV7-2 and J is TRBJ1-5; D unresolved. Germline loops: CDR1 SGHTA, CDR2 FQGNSA. The CDR3 extends over 13 amino acids. V lost 1 base to trimming and J lost 5 bases, with 6 bases between them. This CDR3 is CASSLGQHQPQHF. In DNA, the CDR3 is TGTGCCAGCAGCTTAGGGCAACATCAGCCCCAGCATTTT.